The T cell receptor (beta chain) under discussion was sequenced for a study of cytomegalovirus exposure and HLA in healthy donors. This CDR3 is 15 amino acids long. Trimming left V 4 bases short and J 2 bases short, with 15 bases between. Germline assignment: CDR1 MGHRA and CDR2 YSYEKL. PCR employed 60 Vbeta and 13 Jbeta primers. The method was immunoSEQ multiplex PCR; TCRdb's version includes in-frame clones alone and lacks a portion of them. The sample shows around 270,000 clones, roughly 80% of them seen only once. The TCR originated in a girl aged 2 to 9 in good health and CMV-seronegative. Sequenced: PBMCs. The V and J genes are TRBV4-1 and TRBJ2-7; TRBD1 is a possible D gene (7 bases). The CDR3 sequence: CASSRGTAPTYEQYF. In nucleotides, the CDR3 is TGCGCCAGCAGCCGCGGGACAGCTCCTACCTACGAGCAGTACTTC.